The clone carrying this T cell receptor (beta chain) was counted once. The source of the sample is a study of blood T cell repertoires in COVID-19. About the study: Italy, Spain and the United States were the sources of the convalescent and acute COVID-19 samples. From T cells, B-cell-depleted T cells, or PBMCs came the material, which was cDNA or gDNA.

Original data processing: Estimation of nucleated cell counts relied on the amplification of reference gene primers. Sequencing used immunoSEQ multiplex PCR; TCRdb keeps in-frame clones, though not all of them. Clone size and V and J calls were adopted from that table, with D and trimming inferred from the DNA. The sample carries roughly 24,000 clones, around 90% recorded once. This CDR3 comprises 15 residues. Germline V gene lookup returns CDR1 LNHDA and CDR2 SQIVND (reference sequence). V was pared by 5 bases and J by 4 bases, with 4 bases of the junction left unmatched. The chain is built from TRBV19 and TRBJ2-3; 12 bases match TRBD1. The receptor was isolated from a woman in her sixties or seventies with active COVID-19. The sample taken for sequencing was peripheral blood. The CDR3 sequence is CASSYGTGGADTQYF. DNA of the CDR3: TGTGCCAGTAGTTACGGGACAGGGGGCGCAGATACGCAGTATTTT.